The 9 T cell receptor beta chains in this list originate from one sample, sequenced in a study of siplizumab effects on memory and regulatory T cells. TCRdb's table, derived via immunoSEQ multiplex PCR, lists solely in-frame clones and lacks some. Among 70,000 to 100,000 clones listed, over 85% were seen once. The specimen was CD8+ T cells sorted from blood. These receptors all come from a human donor in good health.

The chain combines TRBV15 with TRBJ2-7; D may be TRBD1 or TRBD2 (5 bases each). The germline V gene has CDR1 LNHNV and CDR2 YYDKDF (reference sequence). The V end was cut by 0 bases, the J end by 2 bases, with 11 bases between. This CDR3 has 15 residues. For the CDR3, the DNA is TGTGCCACCAGCAGAGATCGAGGGGTTACCTACGAGCAGTACTTC. Translating gives CATSRDRGVTYEQYF.

The chain uses TRBV7-6 and TRBJ1-1; perhaps TRBD1 as D (5 bases). The CDR3 runs to 15 residues. Germline values: CDR1 SGHVS, CDR2 FNYEAQ. The V end lost 1 base, the J end lost 2 bases, and 11 bases lay between the germline ends. The CDR3 here is CASSLVTGPNTEAFF. DNA for the CDR3: TGTGCCAGCAGCTTAGTCACAGGACCCAACACTGAAGCTTTCTTT.

The rearrangement uses TRBV11-1 and TRBJ2-7, with D perhaps matching TRBD2 (6 bases). This CDR3 has 14 amino acids. The germline V and J ends were trimmed by 1 base and 7 bases, with 14 bases remaining between them. The germline V gene encodes CDR1 SGHAT and CDR2 FQDESV (reference sequence). Here the CDR3 DNA reads TGTGCCAGCAGCTTAGAATCCGGCAGCGGGGAGCAGTACTTC. It is translated as CASSLESGSGEQYF. Full variable domain (missing parts from reference TRBV11-1 and TRBJ2-7): EAEVAQSPRYKITEKSQAVAFWCDPISGHATLYWYRQILGQGPELLVQFQDESVVDDSQLPKDRFSAERLKGVDSTLKIQPAELGDSAMYLCASSLESGSGEQYFGPGTRLTVT.

This rearrangement joins TRBV7-9 to TRBJ2-3; 8 nucleotides align to TRBD2. The CDR3 extends over 17 amino acids. Unmatched junction bases numbered 10, after V lost 2 bases and J lost 3 bases. Germline CDR1 reads SEHNR; CDR2 reads FQNEAQ (reference sequence). The CDR3 coding sequence is TGTGCCAGCAGCTTATATCCGGGAGGGCCGGGTACAGATACGCAGTATTTT. It is translated as CASSLYPGGPGTDTQYF.

The chain uses TRBV4-2 and TRBJ2-1; 11 positions match TRBD2. V was clipped by 1 base and J by 7 bases; unmatched bases: 9. The CDR3 spans 17 residues. CDR1 is LGHNA and CDR2 is YNFKEQ in the germline V gene. CDR3 residues: CASSQGHLAGGANEQFF. The DNA of the CDR3 is TGTGCCAGCAGCCAAGGCCACCTAGCGGGGGGTGCGAATGAGCAGTTCTTC.

The J gene is TRBJ2-1, the V gene TRBV4-3; D gene uncertain. Germline-derived CDR1 and CDR2 are LGHNA and YSLEER. The V and J ends lost 1 base and 4 bases respectively, with 11 bases between them. The length of the CDR3 is 15 residues. The DNA of the CDR3 is TGCGCCAGCAGCCAAGGCTCTGCACAGTACAATGAGCAGTTCTTC. Translating gives CASSQGSAQYNEQFF.

V is TRBV21-1 and J is TRBJ1-3; the D call TRBD1 from the table was never checked on the DNA. TRBV21-1 is designated a pseudogene. The CDR3 is 16 amino acids. The chain's CDR3 is CASSAMTGLSGNTIYF. The CDR3, as DNA: TGTGCCAGCAGCGCGATGACAGGGTTGTCTGGAAACACCATATATTTT.

The CDR3 DNA reads TGTGCCAGCAGTTACCGGCAGTTTGATTCCTACGAGCAGTACTTC. Protein: CASSYRQFDSYEQYF. The chain has TRBV6-5 and TRBJ2-7; D remains ambiguous. The CDR3 spans 15 residues. Trimming removed 2 bases from V and 1 base from J, with 12 bases in between. Germline V gene data show CDR1 as MNHEY and CDR2 as SVGAGI.

As for this clone: One junction end does not reproduce the germline sequence, and a read error may be involved. This sequence joins TRBV5-6 and TRBJ2-1, with a possible D match to TRBD1 (5 bases). CDR3 length: 14 amino acids. Germline loops: CDR1 SGHDT, CDR2 YYEEEE. CDR3 sequence (DNA): TGTGCCAGCAGCTTGGGGCAGGGCTACAGTGAGCAGTTCTTC. It is translated as CASSLGQGYSEQFF.